This T cell receptor (beta chain) was recorded in a study of OX40 agonist ivuxolimab in advanced cancers. Sequenced by immunoSEQ multiplex PCR; TCRdb stores in-frame clones only, minus some. The sample holds about 71,000 clones; around 90% are singletons and the top ten take 14% to 15%. The junction had 2 bases not matched to a gene; V was cut back by 0 bases and J by 2 bases. Germline CDR1 and CDR2: SGHVS and FQNEAQ. This CDR3 contains 15 residues. The sequence was collected from an adult with an advanced solid tumor such as melanoma, head and neck, liver or kidney cancer. This chain links TRBV7-8 with TRBJ2-7, with 9 bases aligning to TRBD1. Sequenced material: CD4+ or CD8+ T cells sorted from blood, taken in a trial of the OX40 agonist ivuxolimab. CDR3 loop: CASSLARDRAYEQYF. CDR3 DNA sequence: TGTGCCAGCAGCTTAGCGAGGGACAGGGCCTACGAGCAGTACTTC.